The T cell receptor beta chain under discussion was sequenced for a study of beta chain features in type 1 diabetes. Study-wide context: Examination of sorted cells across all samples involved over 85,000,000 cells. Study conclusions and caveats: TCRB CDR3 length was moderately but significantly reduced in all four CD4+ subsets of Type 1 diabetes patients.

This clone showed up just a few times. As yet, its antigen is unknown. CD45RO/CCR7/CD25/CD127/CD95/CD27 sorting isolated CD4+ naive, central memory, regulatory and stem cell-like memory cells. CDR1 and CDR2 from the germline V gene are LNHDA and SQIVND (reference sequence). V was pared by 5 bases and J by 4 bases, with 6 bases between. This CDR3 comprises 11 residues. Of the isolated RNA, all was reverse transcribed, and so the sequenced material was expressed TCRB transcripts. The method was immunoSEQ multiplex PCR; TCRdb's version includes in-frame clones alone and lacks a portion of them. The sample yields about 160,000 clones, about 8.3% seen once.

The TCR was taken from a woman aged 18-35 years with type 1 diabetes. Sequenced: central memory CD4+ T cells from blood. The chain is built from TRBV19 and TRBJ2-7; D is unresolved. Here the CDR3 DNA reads TGTGCCAGTAGTTACCTATACGAGCAGTACTTC. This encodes CASSYLYEQYF.